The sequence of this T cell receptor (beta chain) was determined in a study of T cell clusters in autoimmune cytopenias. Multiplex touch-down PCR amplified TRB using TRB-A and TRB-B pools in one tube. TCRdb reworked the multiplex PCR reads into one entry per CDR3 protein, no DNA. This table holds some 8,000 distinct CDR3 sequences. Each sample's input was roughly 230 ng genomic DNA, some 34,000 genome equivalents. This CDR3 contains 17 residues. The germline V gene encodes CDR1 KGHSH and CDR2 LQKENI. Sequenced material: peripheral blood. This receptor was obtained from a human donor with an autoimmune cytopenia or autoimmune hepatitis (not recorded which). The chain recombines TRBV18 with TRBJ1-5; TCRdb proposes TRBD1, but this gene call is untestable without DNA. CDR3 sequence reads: CASSSLAGVGLDQPQHF.